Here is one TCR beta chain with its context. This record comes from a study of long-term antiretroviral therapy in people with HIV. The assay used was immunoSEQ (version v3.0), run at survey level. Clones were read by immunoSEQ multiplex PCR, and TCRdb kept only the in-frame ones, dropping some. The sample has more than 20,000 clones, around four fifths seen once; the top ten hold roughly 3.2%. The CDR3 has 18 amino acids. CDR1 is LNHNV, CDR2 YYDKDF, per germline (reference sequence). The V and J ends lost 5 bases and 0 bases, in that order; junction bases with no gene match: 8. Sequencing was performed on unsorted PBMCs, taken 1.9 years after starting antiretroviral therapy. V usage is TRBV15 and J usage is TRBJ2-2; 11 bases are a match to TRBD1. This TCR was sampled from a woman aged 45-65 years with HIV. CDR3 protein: CATSGQGAISPNTGELFF. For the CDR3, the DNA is TGTGCCACCAGCGGACAGGGGGCTATAAGCCCGAACACCGGGGAGCTGTTTTTT.